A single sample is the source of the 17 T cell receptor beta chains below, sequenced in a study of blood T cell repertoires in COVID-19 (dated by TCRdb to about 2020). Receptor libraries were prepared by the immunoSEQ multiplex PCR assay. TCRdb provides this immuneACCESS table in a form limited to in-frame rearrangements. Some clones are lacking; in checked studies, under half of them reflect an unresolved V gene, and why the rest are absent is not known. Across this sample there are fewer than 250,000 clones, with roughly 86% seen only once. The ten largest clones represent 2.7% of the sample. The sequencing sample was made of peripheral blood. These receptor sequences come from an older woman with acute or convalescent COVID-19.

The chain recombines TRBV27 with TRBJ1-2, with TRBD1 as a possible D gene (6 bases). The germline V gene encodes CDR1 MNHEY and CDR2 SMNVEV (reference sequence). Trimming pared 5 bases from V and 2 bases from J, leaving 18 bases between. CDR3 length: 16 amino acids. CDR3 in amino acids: CASSTPGGAENYGYTF. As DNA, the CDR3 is TGTGCCAGCAGTACCCCGGGGGGGGCTGAGAACTATGGCTACACCTTC.

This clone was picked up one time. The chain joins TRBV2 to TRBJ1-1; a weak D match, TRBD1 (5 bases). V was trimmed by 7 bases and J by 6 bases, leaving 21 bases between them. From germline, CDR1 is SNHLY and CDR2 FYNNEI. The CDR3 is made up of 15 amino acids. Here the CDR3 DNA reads TGTGCCAGCAAGGGAACGGGGGTGGGCCCGGCTGAAGCTTTCTTT. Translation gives CASKGTGVGPAEAFF.

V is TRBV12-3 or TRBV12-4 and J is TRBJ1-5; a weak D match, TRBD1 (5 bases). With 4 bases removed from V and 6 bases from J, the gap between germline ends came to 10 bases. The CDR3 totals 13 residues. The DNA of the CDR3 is TGTGCCAGCAGTTCAGGGTCCGGTCAGCCCCAGCATTTT. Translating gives CASSSGSGQPQHF.

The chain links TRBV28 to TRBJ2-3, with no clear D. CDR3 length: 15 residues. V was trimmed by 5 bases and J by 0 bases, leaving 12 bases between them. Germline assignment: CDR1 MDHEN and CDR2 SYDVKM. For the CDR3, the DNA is TGTGCCAGCAGTCTCCCGACAACAAGCACAGATACGCAGTATTTT. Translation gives CASSLPTTSTDTQYF.

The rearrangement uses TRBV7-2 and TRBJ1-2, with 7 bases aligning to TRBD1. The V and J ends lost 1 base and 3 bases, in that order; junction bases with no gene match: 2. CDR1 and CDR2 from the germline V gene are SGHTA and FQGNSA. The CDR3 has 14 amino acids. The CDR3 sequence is CASSLEGADYGYTF. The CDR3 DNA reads TGTGCCAGCAGCTTAGAGGGGGCGGACTATGGCTACACCTTC.

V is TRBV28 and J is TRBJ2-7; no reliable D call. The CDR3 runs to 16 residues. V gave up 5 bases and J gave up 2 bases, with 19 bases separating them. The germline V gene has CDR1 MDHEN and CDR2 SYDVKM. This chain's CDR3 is CASSPVERRRAYEQYF. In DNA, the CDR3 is TGTGCCAGCAGTCCCGTGGAGCGCCGCCGGGCCTACGAGCAGTACTTC.

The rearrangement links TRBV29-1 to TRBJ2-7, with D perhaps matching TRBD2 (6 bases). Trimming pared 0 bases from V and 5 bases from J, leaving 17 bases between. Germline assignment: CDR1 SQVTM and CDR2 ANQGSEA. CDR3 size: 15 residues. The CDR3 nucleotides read TGCAGCGTTGAAGATCGTGGCGGGAAACAGAACGAGCAGTACTTC. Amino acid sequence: CSVEDRGGKQNEQYF.

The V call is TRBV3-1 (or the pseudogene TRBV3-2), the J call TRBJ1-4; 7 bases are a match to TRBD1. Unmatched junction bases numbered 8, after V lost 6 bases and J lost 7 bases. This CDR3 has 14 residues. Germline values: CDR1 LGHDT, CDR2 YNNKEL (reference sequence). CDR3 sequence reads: CASSLRGVSEKLFF. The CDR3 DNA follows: TGTGCCAGCAGTCTCAGGGGGGTGAGTGAAAAACTGTTTTTT.

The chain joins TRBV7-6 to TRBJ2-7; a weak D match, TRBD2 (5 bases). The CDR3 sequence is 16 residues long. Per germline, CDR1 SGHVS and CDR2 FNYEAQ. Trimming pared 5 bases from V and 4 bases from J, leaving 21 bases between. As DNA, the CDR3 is TGTGCCAGCAGCCCCCTTGGATCTAGCTTGAGGTACGAGCAGTACTTC. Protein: CASSPLGSSLRYEQYF.

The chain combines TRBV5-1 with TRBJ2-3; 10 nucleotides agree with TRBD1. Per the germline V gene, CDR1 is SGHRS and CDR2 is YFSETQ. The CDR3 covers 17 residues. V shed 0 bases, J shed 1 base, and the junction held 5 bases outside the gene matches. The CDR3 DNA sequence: TGCGCCAGCAGCTTGGGGACCGGGACAGGGGGCACAGATACGCAGTATTTT. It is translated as CASSLGTGTGGTDTQYF.

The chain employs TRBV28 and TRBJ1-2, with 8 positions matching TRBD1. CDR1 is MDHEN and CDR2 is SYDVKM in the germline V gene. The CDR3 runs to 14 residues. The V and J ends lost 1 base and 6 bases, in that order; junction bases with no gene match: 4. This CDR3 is CASSLFPGGHGYTF. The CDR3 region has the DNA TGTGCCAGCAGTTTATTCCCAGGGGGCCATGGCTACACCTTC.

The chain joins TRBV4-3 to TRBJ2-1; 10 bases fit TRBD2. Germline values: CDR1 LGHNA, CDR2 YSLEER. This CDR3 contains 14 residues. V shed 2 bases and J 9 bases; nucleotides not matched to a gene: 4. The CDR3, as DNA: TGCGCCAGCAGCCAACTAGCGGGAGCGAGTGAGCAGTTCTTC. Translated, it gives CASSQLAGASEQFF.

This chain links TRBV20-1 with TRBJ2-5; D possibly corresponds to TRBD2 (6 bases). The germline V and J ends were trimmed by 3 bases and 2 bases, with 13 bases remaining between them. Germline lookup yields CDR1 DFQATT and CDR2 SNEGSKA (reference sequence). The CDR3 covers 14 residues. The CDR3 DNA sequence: TGCAGTGCTAGTAAGGCGGGGTGGCAAGAGACCCAGTACTTC. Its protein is CSASKAGWQETQYF.

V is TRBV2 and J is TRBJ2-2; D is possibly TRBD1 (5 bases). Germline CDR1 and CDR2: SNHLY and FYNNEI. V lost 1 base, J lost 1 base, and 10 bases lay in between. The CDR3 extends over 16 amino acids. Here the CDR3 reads CASSEVGALNTGELFF. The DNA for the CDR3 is TGTGCCAGCAGTGAAGTTGGGGCCCTGAACACCGGGGAGCTGTTTTTT.

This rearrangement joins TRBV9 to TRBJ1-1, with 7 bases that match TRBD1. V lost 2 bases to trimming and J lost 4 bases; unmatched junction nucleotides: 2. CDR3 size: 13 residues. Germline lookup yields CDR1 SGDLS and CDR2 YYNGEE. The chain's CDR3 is CASSVPGGTEAFF. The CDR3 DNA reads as TGTGCCAGCAGCGTCCCAGGGGGCACTGAAGCTTTCTTT. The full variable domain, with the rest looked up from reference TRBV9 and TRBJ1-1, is DSGVTQTPKHLITATGQRVTLRCSPRSGDLSVYWYQQSLDQGLQFLIQYYNGEERAKGNILERFSAQQFPDLHSELNLSSLELGDSALYFCASSVPGGTEAFFGQGTRLTVV.

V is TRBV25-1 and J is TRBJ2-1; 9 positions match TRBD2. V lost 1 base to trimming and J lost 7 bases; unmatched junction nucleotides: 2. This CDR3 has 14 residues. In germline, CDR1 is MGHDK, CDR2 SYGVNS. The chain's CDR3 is CASSELAGVNEQFF. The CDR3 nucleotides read TGTGCCAGCAGTGAATTAGCGGGAGTAAATGAGCAGTTCTTC.

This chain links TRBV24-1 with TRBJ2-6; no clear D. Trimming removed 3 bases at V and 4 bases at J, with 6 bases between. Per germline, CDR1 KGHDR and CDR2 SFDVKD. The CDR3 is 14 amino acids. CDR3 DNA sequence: TGTGCCACCAGTGATGCGAAAGGGGCCAACGTCCTGACTTTC. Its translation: CATSDAKGANVLTF.